The 25 T cell receptor beta chains below all came from one sample that was sequenced in a study of chemoradiotherapy in HPV16-positive cancers. Clones were sequenced by immunoSEQ multiplex PCR, and TCRdb holds only the in-frame ones, with some missing. The table has some 11,000 clones, around nine tenths seen once. The input for sequencing was blood, taken from a patient who underwent chemoradiotherapy. The receptors originated from a human donor with HPV-associated anogenital cancer.

V usage is TRBV7-9 and J usage is TRBJ2-1, with 12 positions matching TRBD2. J gave up 6 bases and V 6 bases, and 9 bases lay outside the gene matches. Germline V gives CDR1 SEHNR, CDR2 FQNEAQ (reference sequence). This CDR3 is built from 16 residues. The CDR3 here is CASSPKGTSGLNEQFF. CDR3 coding DNA: TGTGCCAGCAGTCCCAAAGGGACTAGCGGGCTCAATGAGCAGTTCTTC.

The genes are TRBV9 and TRBJ2-2; D might be TRBD2 (5 bases). The germline V and J ends were trimmed by 1 base and 6 bases, with 16 bases remaining between them. This CDR3 spans 16 amino acids. CDR1 is SGDLS and CDR2 is YYNGEE in the germline V gene. The CDR3: CASSVRGTADAGELFF. The CDR3 nucleotides read TGTGCCAGCAGCGTACGGGGTACCGCGGACGCCGGGGAGCTGTTTTTT.

The chain is built from TRBV5-1 and TRBJ2-3; D gene ambiguous. The CDR3 covers 12 residues. Germline V lookup: CDR1 SGHRS, CDR2 YFSETQ. Trimming stripped 1 base from V and 3 bases from J, with 3 bases between. CDR3 amino acids: CASSLWTDTQYF. The CDR3 nucleotides are TGCGCCAGCAGCTTGTGGACAGATACGCAGTATTTT. The whole variable domain, filled in from reference TRBV5-1 and TRBJ2-3, reads KAGVTQTPRYLIKTRGQQVTLSCSPISGHRSVSWYQQTPGQGLQFLFEYFSETQRNKGNFPGRFSGRQFSNSRSEMNVSTLELGDSALYLCASSLWTDTQYFGPGTRLTVL.

The gene calls are TRBV19 and TRBJ1-5; 9 bases line up with TRBD1. The CDR3 runs 20 residues. Trimming at V came to 0 bases and at J to 11 bases, leaving 23 bases not matched to a gene. The germline V gene encodes CDR1 LNHDA and CDR2 SQIVND (reference sequence). This CDR3 reads CASSIDHRGTGDRAALAQHF. In nucleotides, the CDR3 is TGTGCCAGTAGTATAGATCATCGGGGCACTGGGGACAGGGCGGCCTTGGCCCAGCATTTT. Variable domain in full (rest from reference TRBV19 and TRBJ1-5): DGGITQSPKYLFRKEGQNVTLSCEQNLNHDAMYWYRQDPGQGLRLIYYSQIVNDFQKGDIAEGYSVSREKKESFPLTVTSAQKNPTAFYLCASSIDHRGTGDRAALAQHFGDGTRLSIL.

The chain links TRBV5-5 to TRBJ2-7; 7 bases line up with TRBD1. The length of the CDR3 is 14 residues. The germline CDR1 and CDR2 sequences are SGHKS and YYEKEE (reference sequence). Germline trimming cut 2 bases from V and 3 bases from J; bases unmatched to any gene: 5. The CDR3 here is CASSLAGTDYEQYF. DNA of the CDR3: TGTGCCAGCAGCTTAGCCGGGACAGACTACGAGCAGTACTTC.

This chain connects TRBV10-2 to TRBJ2-5; 7 bases line up with TRBD2. Losses at the gene ends were 2 bases for V and 6 bases for J; bases not matched to a gene: 3. CDR1 is WSHSY, CDR2 SAAADI, per germline. The CDR3 sequence is 13 residues long. This CDR3 is CASSEGRGQTQYF. The CDR3 DNA follows: TGCGCCAGCAGTGAGGGGAGGGGTCAGACCCAGTACTTC.

This clone was observed a handful of times. The genes are TRBV7-2 and TRBJ1-1; D gene uncertain. Germline V gene data show CDR1 as SGHTA and CDR2 as FQGNSA. This CDR3 is built from 13 residues. Trimming took off 1 base at V and 0 bases at J, with 3 bases between the two ends. In DNA, the CDR3 is TGTGCCAGCAGCTTAGGTATGAACACTGAAGCTTTCTTT. It codes for CASSLGMNTEAFF. Full variable domain (missing parts from reference TRBV7-2 and TRBJ1-1): GAGVSQSPSNKVTEKGKDVELRCDPISGHTALYWYRQSLGQGLEFLIYFQGNSAPDKSGLPSDRFSAERTGGSVSTLTIQRTQQEDSAVYLCASSLGMNTEAFFGQGTRLTVV.

This rearrangement joins TRBV6-1 to TRBJ2-1, with a possible D match to TRBD2 (6 bases). This CDR3 is built from 13 residues. The V gene's germline CDR1 is MNHNS and CDR2 SASEGT. Trimming shortened V by 8 bases and J by 9 bases, and 17 bases separated the two germline ends. CDR3 nucleotides: TGTGCCAGCCGTCGGGGACTGGGGGGTGAGCAGTTCTTC. Encoded protein: CASRRGLGGEQFF.

J is TRBJ2-7 and V is TRBV7-7; D may be TRBD1 (6 bases). This CDR3 region has 13 residues. Trimming took 2 bases from V and 7 from J, leaving 12 bases between them. The germline V gene encodes CDR1 SSHAT and CDR2 FNYEAQ (reference sequence). DNA of the CDR3: TGTGCCAGCAGCTTATACAGGGCTGGTGAGCAGTACTTC. Protein product: CASSLYRAGEQYF.

This chain uses TRBV10-3 with TRBJ2-3; 10 bases are a match to TRBD1. CDR1 is ENHRY, CDR2 SYGVKD, per germline. CDR3 size: 15 residues. Trimming removed 5 bases from V and 1 base from J; junction bases left unmatched: 3. The CDR3 reads CAISPGTGGTDTQYF. The DNA of the CDR3 is TGTGCCATCAGTCCCGGGACAGGGGGCACAGATACGCAGTATTTT.

The gene calls are TRBV27 and TRBJ2-5, with 9 bases fitting TRBD2. The CDR3 is 17 amino acids. Per the germline V gene, CDR1 is MNHEY and CDR2 is SMNVEV (reference sequence). J gave up 5 bases and V 6 bases, and 16 bases lay outside the gene matches. The CDR3 DNA follows: TGTGCCAGCAGGCCGGGACTAGCAAACCTCTGGATCGAGACCCAGTACTTC. Protein sequence: CASRPGLANLWIETQYF.

This sequence joins TRBV7-2 and TRBJ2-3, with 9 bases aligning to TRBD1. J was trimmed by 6 bases and V by 5 bases; bases with no gene match: 15. The CDR3 length is 17 residues. Germline CDR1 is SGHTA and CDR2 is FQGNSA. CDR3 sequence reads: CASSPRRAGQGGDTQYF. The DNA for the CDR3 is TGTGCCAGCAGCCCTAGAAGGGCGGGACAGGGAGGGGATACGCAGTATTTT.

The chain employs TRBV7-6 and TRBJ2-7, with 7 bases aligning to TRBD1. Germline-derived CDR1 and CDR2 are SGHVS and FNYEAQ. The CDR3 loop spans 19 amino acids. V lost 3 bases, J lost 2 bases, and 19 bases stayed unmatched. Here the CDR3 reads CASSFRCGSRGIFPYEQYV. CDR3 nucleotides: TGTGCCAGCAGCTTCCGGTGTGGGTCCAGGGGGATTTTTCCCTACGAGCAGTACGTC.

Points on this clone: The same CDR3 arises from other DNA sequences in this sample as well. This chain joins TRBV7-2 and TRBJ2-1, with no clear D. Germline V gene sequence: CDR1 SGHTA, CDR2 FQGNSA. The CDR3 spans 14 residues. Trimming stripped 5 bases from V and 0 bases from J, with 8 bases between. For the CDR3, the DNA is TGTGCCAGCAGCCCCCCGAGCTCCTACAATGAGCAGTTCTTC. Protein product: CASSPPSSYNEQFF.

The chain combines TRBV4-1 with TRBJ2-2, with 8 bases that match TRBD2. Germline assignment: CDR1 MGHRA and CDR2 YSYEKL. V was pared by 3 bases and J by 2 bases, with 11 bases of the junction left unmatched. This CDR3 region has 18 residues. CDR3 region: CASSHVIRGLGNTGELFF. The CDR3 DNA reads as TGCGCCAGCAGCCATGTTATTCGGGGACTAGGCAACACCGGGGAGCTGTTTTTT.

The genes are TRBV5-1 and TRBJ2-3; tentatively, D is TRBD1 or TRBD2 (5 bases each). Germline V gene data show CDR1 as SGHRS and CDR2 as YFSETQ. Trimming cost V 1 base and J 4 bases, with 13 bases left between them. This CDR3 is built from 15 residues. The CDR3 protein is CASSLLAGSPDTQYF. In nucleotides, the CDR3 is TGCGCCAGCAGCTTGTTAGCAGGGAGCCCAGATACGCAGTATTTT.

This clone was counted between two and nine times. This CDR3 reads CASSDGMGSNEKLFF. The DNA for the CDR3 is TGTGCCAGCAGCGACGGGATGGGAAGTAATGAAAAACTGTTTTTT. V gene TRBV7-9 combines with J gene TRBJ1-4; D is uncertain. V lost 5 bases to trimming and J lost 4 bases, with 14 bases between them. The CDR3 length is 15 residues. CDR1 is SEHNR and CDR2 is FQNEAQ in the germline V gene (reference sequence).

V and J are TRBV27 and TRBJ1-2; 10 bases match TRBD1. This CDR3 is 16 amino acids long. Germline CDR1 MNHEY, CDR2 SMNVEV (reference sequence). Losses at the gene ends were 0 bases for V and 5 bases for J; bases not matched to a gene: 6. CDR3 protein: CASSLSSTGGYYGYTF. CDR3 nucleotide sequence: TGTGCCAGCAGTTTATCCTCGACAGGGGGCTATTATGGCTACACCTTC.

This clone was recorded a few times. The gene calls are TRBV2 and TRBJ1-6; TRBD1 matches 9 bases. Germline V gene lookup returns CDR1 SNHLY and CDR2 FYNNEI. V shed 4 bases, J shed 9 bases, and the junction held 13 bases outside the gene matches. There are 17 residues in the CDR3. CDR3 DNA: TGTGCCAGCAGTGTGTCCGGGGACAGGGTGATGGGTTCACCCCTCCACTTT. Its translation is CASSVSGDRVMGSPLHF.

The J gene is TRBJ2-1, the V gene TRBV6-4; D may be TRBD1 (5 bases). This CDR3 region has 15 residues. In germline, CDR1 is MRHNA, CDR2 SNTAGT. V shed 6 bases and J shed 4 bases, with 16 bases lying between them. The DNA for the CDR3 is TGTGCCAGCAGCGCAGGGTCAGGTGGATACAATGAGCAGTTCTTC. Protein product: CASSAGSGGYNEQFF.

The chain joins TRBV10-3 to TRBJ1-4; 8 nucleotides line up with TRBD1. Germline values: CDR1 ENHRY, CDR2 SYGVKD. This CDR3 spans 14 amino acids. The V segment lost 6 bases and the J segment 7 bases; nucleotides outside the gene matches: 7. CDR3 sequence: CAIRAETGGEKLFF. The CDR3 bases are TGTGCCATCAGGGCGGAAACAGGGGGTGAAAAACTGTTTTTT.

This clone turned up a few times. The CDR3, as DNA: TGTGCCAGCAGCCAAGAGATGAACACTGAAGCTTTCTTT. Residues: CASSQEMNTEAFF. The rearrangement uses TRBV14 and TRBJ1-1; D is ambiguous. V was clipped by 0 bases and J by 0 bases, with 2 bases between them. The CDR3 has 13 residues. Per germline, CDR1 SGHDN and CDR2 FVKESK.

The rearrangement links TRBV19 to TRBJ1-5; a weak D match, TRBD1 (5 bases). V was trimmed by 4 bases and J by 3 bases, leaving 10 bases between them. The CDR3 has 14 residues. Germline CDR1 LNHDA, CDR2 SQIVND (reference sequence). The CDR3 DNA is TGTGCCAGTAGTAGGGGCCTAGTCAATCAGCCCCAGCATTTT. Translating it yields CASSRGLVNQPQHF.

This clone occurred a few times. The chain uses TRBV9 and TRBJ2-3; D uncertain. Trimming took off 3 bases at V and 0 bases at J, with 11 bases between the two ends. The CDR3 has 15 residues. Germline CDR1 and CDR2: SGDLS and YYNGEE. In nucleotides, the CDR3 is TGTGCCAGCAGCGGAACTACTCCTAGCACAGATACGCAGTATTTT. It translates to CASSGTTPSTDTQYF.

The chain links TRBV30 to TRBJ1-3, with a possible D match to TRBD1 (5 bases). This CDR3 comprises 15 residues. Trimming pared 0 bases from V and 2 bases from J, leaving 11 bases between. Germline V CDR1 and CDR2: GTSNPN, SVGIG (reference sequence). The CDR3 region is CAWSVPGLAGNTIYF. The DNA for the CDR3 is TGTGCCTGGAGTGTACCAGGGTTGGCTGGAAACACCATATATTTT.